The rows below give T cell receptor beta chains drawn from one sample of a study of shared clonotypes between healthy human individuals. The table came from immunoSEQ multiplex PCR; TCRdb's copy has only in-frame clones and leaves some out. The sample records fewer than 3 million clones, just under 95% being singletons. Input material: naive CD4+ T cells from PBMCs. These receptors all stem from a man between 18 and 35 years old in good health. Some clones in this sample may be carry-over from other donors' samples. CDR3s include the opening cysteine and the closing phenylalanine or tryptophan. The D gene is left open where the match is weak.

j_call | v_call | d_call | cdr3_aa | cdr3_nt
TRBJ2-6 | TRBV7-3 | . | CASSLNPGANVLTF | TGTGCCAGCAGCTTAAACCCTGGGGCCAACGTCCTGACTTTC
TRBJ2-1 | TRBV4-1 | . | CASSQESALLVDEQFF | TGCGCCAGCAGCCAAGAGTCCGCATTACTCGTCGATGAGCAGTTCTTC
TRBJ2-1 | TRBV9 | TRBD2 | CASSIAGPSSYNEQFF | TGTGCCAGCAGTATAGCGGGACCTAGCTCCTACAATGAGCAGTTCTTC
TRBJ2-1 | TRBV7-3 | . | CASSPDPLGLYNEQFF | TGTGCCAGCAGCCCGGACCCCCTGGGCCTCTACAATGAGCAGTTCTTC
TRBJ2-3 | TRBV5-1 | TRBD1 | CASRDRGYTDTQYF | TGCGCCAGCAGGGACAGGGGCTACACAGATACGCAGTATTTT
TRBJ2-1 | TRBV19 | TRBD1 | CASSLLPGQGPKEQFF | TGTGCCAGTAGTTTACTTCCGGGACAGGGGCCCAAGGAGCAGTTCTTC
TRBJ2-1 | TRBV28 | . | CASSLVDRNNEQFF | TGTGCCAGCAGTTTAGTGGACAGAAACAATGAGCAGTTCTTC
TRBJ2-5 | TRBV9 | . | CASSVSPSQETQYF | TGTGCCAGCAGCGTTAGCCCCTCCCAAGAGACCCAGTACTTC
TRBJ1-2 | TRBV10-3 | TRBD1 | CAISPGQVYGYTF | TGTGCCATCAGTCCGGGACAGGTGTATGGCTACACCTTC
TRBJ1-1 | TRBV6-1 | . | CASELLRAFF | TGTGCCAGCGAACTCCTCCGGGCTTTCTTT
TRBJ2-3 | TRBV5-1 | . | CASSFSPDRTDTQYF | TGCGCCAGCAGCTTCAGCCCCGACCGCACAGATACGCAGTATTTT
TRBJ2-7 | TRBV19 | TRBD2 | CASSRTVGLAETYEQYF | TGTGCCAGTAGTAGGACAGTGGGACTAGCGGAGACCTACGAGCAGTACTTC